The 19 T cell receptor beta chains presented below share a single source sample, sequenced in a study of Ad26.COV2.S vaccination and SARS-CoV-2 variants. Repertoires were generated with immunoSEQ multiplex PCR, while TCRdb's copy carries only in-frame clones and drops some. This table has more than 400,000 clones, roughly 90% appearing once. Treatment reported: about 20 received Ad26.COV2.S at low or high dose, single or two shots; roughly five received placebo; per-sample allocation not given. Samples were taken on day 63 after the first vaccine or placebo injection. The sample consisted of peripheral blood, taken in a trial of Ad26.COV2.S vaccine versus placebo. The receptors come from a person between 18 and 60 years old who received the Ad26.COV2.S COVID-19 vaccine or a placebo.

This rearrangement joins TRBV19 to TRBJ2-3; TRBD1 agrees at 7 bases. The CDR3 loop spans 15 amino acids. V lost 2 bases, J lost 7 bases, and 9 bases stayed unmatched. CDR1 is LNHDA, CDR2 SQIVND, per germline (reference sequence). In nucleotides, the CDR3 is TGTGCCAGTAGTATACAGGACGAGGGGGCATATACGCAGTATTTT. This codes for CASSIQDEGAYTQYF.

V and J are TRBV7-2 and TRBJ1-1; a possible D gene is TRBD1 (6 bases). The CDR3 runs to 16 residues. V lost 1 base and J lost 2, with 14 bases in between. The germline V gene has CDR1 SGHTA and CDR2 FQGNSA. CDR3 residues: CASSLGWVRGNTEAFF. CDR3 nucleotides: TGTGCCAGCAGCTTAGGGTGGGTCAGGGGCAACACTGAAGCTTTCTTT.

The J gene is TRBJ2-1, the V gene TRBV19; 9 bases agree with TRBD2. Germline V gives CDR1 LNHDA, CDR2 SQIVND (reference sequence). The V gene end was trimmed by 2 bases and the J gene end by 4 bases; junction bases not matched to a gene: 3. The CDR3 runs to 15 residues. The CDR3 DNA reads TGTGCCAGTAGTATACGGGCGGGGGGGTACAATGAGCAGTTCTTC. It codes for CASSIRAGGYNEQFF.

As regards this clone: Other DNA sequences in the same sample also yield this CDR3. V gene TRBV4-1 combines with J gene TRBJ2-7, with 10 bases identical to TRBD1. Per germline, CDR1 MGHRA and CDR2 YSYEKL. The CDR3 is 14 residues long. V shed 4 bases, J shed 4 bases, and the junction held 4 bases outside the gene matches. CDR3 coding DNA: TGCGCCAGCAGCCTCGGGACAGGGGTATACGAGCAGTACTTC. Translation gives CASSLGTGVYEQYF.

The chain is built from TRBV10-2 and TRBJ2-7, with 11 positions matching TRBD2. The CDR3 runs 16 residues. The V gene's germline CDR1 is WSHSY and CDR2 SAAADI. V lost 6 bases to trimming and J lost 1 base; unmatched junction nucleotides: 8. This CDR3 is CASSDNPSGGSYEQYF. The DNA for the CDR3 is TGCGCCAGCAGCGACAATCCTAGCGGGGGGTCCTACGAGCAGTACTTC.

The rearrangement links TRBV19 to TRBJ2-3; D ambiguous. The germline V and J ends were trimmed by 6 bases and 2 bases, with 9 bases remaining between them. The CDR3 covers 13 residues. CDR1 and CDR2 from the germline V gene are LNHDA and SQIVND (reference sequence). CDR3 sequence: CASSTGITDTQYF. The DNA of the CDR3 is TGTGCCAGTAGCACGGGCATCACAGATACGCAGTATTTT.

The CDR3 loop is CASSLGRGTTEAFF. CDR3 sequence (DNA): TGTGCCAGCAGCTTAGGGCGGGGGACCACTGAAGCTTTCTTT. The chain employs TRBV11-3 and TRBJ1-1; D possibly corresponds to TRBD1 (5 bases). V lost 1 base and J lost 4, with 10 bases in between. The germline V gene encodes CDR1 SGHNT and CDR2 YENEEA. The CDR3 sequence is 14 residues long.

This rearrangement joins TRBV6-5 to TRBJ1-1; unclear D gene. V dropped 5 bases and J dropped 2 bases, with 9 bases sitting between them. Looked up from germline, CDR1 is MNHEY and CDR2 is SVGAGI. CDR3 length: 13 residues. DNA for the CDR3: TGTGCCAGCAGTAGACGGAAAAACACTGAAGCTTTCTTT. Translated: CASSRRKNTEAFF.

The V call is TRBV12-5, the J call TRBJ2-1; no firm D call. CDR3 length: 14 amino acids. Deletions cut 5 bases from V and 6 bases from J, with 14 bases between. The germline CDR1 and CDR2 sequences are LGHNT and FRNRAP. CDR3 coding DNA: TGTGCTAGTGGTCCCAACCTAGGACCCAATGAGCAGTTCTTC. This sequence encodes CASGPNLGPNEQFF.

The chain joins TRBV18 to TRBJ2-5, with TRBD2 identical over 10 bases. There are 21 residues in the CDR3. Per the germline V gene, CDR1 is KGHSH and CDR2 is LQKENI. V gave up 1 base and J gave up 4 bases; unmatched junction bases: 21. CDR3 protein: CASSPRFPRTNSGGAGETQYF. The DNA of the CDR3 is TGTGCCAGCTCACCACGATTCCCACGAACTAACAGCGGGGGGGCCGGAGAGACCCAGTACTTC.

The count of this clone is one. The CDR3 protein is CAISEDRFGTEAFF. For the CDR3, the DNA is TGTGCCATCAGTGAGGACAGGTTCGGCACTGAAGCTTTCTTT. The rearrangement uses TRBV10-3 and TRBJ1-1, with D tentatively TRBD1 (6 bases). Trimming cost V 2 bases and J 4 bases, with 11 bases left between them. The CDR3 has 14 amino acids. Germline V gene sequence: CDR1 ENHRY, CDR2 SYGVKD.

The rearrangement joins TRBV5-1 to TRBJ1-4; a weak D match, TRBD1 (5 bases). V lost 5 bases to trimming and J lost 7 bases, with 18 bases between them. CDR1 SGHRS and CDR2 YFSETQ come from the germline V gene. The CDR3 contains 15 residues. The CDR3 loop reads CASSLMGGESEKLFF. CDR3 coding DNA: TGCGCCAGCAGTCTTATGGGAGGGGAAAGTGAAAAACTGTTTTTT.

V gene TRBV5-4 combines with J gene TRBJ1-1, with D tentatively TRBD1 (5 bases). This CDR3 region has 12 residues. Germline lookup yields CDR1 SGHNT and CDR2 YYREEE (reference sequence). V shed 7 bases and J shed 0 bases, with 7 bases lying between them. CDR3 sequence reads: CASSGVNTEAFF. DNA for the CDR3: TGTGCCAGCTCGGGGGTGAACACTGAAGCTTTCTTT.

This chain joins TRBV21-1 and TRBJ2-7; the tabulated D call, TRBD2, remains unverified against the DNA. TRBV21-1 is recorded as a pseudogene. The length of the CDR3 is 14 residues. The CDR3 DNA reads TGTGCCAGCAGCAAAGACGTCGGGACCTACGAGCAGTACTTC. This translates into CASSKDVGTYEQYF.

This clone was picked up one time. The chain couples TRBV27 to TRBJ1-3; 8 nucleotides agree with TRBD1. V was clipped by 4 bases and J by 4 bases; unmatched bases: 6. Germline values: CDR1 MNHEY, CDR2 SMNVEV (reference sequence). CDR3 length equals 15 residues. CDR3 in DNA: TGTGCCAGCAGTTGGACAGGGACACTGGGAAACACCATATATTTT. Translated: CASSWTGTLGNTIYF.

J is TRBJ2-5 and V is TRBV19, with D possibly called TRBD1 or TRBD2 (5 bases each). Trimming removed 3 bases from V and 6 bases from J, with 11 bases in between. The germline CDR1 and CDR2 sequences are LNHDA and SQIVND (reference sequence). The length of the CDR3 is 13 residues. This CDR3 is CASSIEQGQTQYF. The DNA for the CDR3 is TGTGCCAGTAGTATCGAGCAGGGACAGACCCAGTACTTC.

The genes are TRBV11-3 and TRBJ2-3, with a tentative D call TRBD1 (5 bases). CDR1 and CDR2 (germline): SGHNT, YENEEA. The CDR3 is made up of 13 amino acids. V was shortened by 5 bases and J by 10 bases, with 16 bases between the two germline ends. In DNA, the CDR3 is TGTGCCAGCAGCCCCCCCTATTCACAGGCGCAGTATTTT. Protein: CASSPPYSQAQYF.

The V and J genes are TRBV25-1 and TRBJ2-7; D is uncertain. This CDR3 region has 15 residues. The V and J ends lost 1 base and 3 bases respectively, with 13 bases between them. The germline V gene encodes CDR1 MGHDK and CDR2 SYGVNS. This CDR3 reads CASSEWAEVVYEQYF. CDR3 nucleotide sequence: TGTGCCAGCAGTGAATGGGCCGAGGTGGTCTACGAGCAGTACTTC.

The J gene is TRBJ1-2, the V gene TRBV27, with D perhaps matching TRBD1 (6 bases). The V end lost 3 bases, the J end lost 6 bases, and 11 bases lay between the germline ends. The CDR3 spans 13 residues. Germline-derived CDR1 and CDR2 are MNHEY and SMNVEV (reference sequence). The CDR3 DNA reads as TGTGCCAGCAGTTTTGGGGGGGCAAATGGCTACACCTTC. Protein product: CASSFGGANGYTF.